This T cell receptor (beta chain) stems from a study of shared clonotypes between healthy human individuals. Per the germline V gene, CDR1 is MNHEY and CDR2 is SMNVEV (reference sequence). This CDR3 has 14 residues. Deletions cut 0 bases from V and 14 bases from J, with 14 bases between. This clone has only one observation. The assay used deep level. Only in-frame clones appear in the TCRdb table, and some are missing; sequencing was by immunoSEQ multiplex PCR. The sample contains some 2.4 million clones, under 95% of which appear only once. The clonotype comes from a man between 18 and 29 years old in good health. Some clones in this sample may be carry-over from other donors' samples. What was sequenced was naive CD4+ T cells from PBMCs. The subset is: CD45RA+ positively selected. V usage is TRBV27 and J usage is TRBJ1-6; D remains unclear. The CDR3 protein is CASSLSRPGSALHF. The DNA of the CDR3 is TGTGCCAGCAGTTTATCCAGGCCTGGGTCGGCCCTCCACTTT.